A selection of T cell receptor beta chains follows, all from one sample in a study of vaccination effects on CD4 cells after COVID-19. These receptors' antigens are unknown. Only in-frame clones appear in the TCRdb table, and some are missing; sequencing was by immunoSEQ multiplex PCR. This table has 35,000 to 45,000 clones, 73% appearing once. Material: CD4+ T cells from PBMCs cultured with a peptide pool, obtained before COVID-19 vaccination. All receptors derive from a human donor who had a prior SARS-CoV-2 infection. Each CDR3 is given with its conserved first and last residue. The D gene is left open where the match is weak. Size values are once, few and many counts, or a class for expanded clones, and some rows have none.

D gene: -; V gene: TRBV21-1; J gene: TRBJ1-6; clone size: few; CDR3 DNA: TGTGCCAGTGGACAGGGTTGGGGTCCCCTCCACTTT; CDR3 protein: CASGQGWGPLHF
D gene: TRBD1; V gene: TRBV2; J gene: TRBJ1-2; clone size: -; CDR3 DNA: TGTGCCAGCAGGGACAGGGGGTTTGGCTACACCTTC; CDR3 protein: CASRDRGFGYTF
D gene: -; V gene: TRBV4-2; J gene: TRBJ2-1; clone size: -; CDR3 DNA: TGTGCCAGCAGCCAAGGTCCGGGGGAATCCTACAATGAGCAGTTCTTC; CDR3 protein: CASSQGPGESYNEQFF
D gene: -; V gene: TRBV2; J gene: TRBJ2-4; clone size: -; CDR3 DNA: TGTGCCAGCAGTGAAGCTACCGGGACGGCATTTGTTCAGTACTTC; CDR3 protein: CASSEATGTAFVQYF
D gene: TRBD2; V gene: TRBV4-1; J gene: TRBJ2-2; clone size: few; CDR3 DNA: TGCGCCAGCAGCATTCAAACCTTGACTAGCGGGAGAGGGTTAGGAACCGGGGAGCTGTTTTTT; CDR3 protein: CASSIQTLTSGRGLGTGELFF
D gene: TRBD1; V gene: TRBV4-1; J gene: TRBJ2-7; clone size: few; CDR3 DNA: TGCGCCAGCAGCCTCGTACAGGGGCCAGCCTACGAGCAGTACTTC; CDR3 protein: CASSLVQGPAYEQYF
D gene: TRBD2; V gene: TRBV7-8; J gene: TRBJ2-1; clone size: -; CDR3 DNA: TGTGCCAGCTGCCGAGCGGGGGCTGTCTACAATGAGCAGTTCTTC; CDR3 protein: CASCRAGAVYNEQFF
D gene: TRBD2; V gene: TRBV4-2; J gene: TRBJ2-5; clone size: -; CDR3 DNA: TGTGCCAGCAGCCAAGATGGTCTAGCGGGGGGACGACAAGAGACCCAGTACTTC; CDR3 protein: CASSQDGLAGGRQETQYF
D gene: -; V gene: TRBV2; J gene: TRBJ1-2; clone size: -; CDR3 DNA: TGTGCCGGACACAGTGCAGACTATGGCTACACCTTC; CDR3 protein: CAGHSADYGYTF
D gene: -; V gene: TRBV10-3; J gene: TRBJ2-2; clone size: -; CDR3 DNA: TGTGCCATCTCACTCTCGGGTTCTACCGGGGAGCTGTTTTTT; CDR3 protein: CAISLSGSTGELFF
D gene: -; V gene: TRBV7-2; J gene: TRBJ2-6; clone size: few; CDR3 DNA: TGTGCCAGCAGTCGACAGAACTCTGGGGCCAACGTCCTGACTTTC; CDR3 protein: CASSRQNSGANVLTF
D gene: -; V gene: TRBV7-8; J gene: TRBJ1-5; clone size: -; CDR3 DNA: TGTGCCAGCAGCTTAATTAATGGTCAGCCCCAGCATTTT; CDR3 protein: CASSLINGQPQHF
D gene: TRBD1; V gene: TRBV6-6; J gene: TRBJ1-3; clone size: -; CDR3 DNA: TGTGCCAGCAGTCGGGTGGACAGGGGCGTCTCTGGAAACACCATATATTTT; CDR3 protein: CASSRVDRGVSGNTIYF
D gene: TRBD1; V gene: TRBV5-4; J gene: TRBJ2-1; clone size: -; CDR3 DNA: TGTGCCAGCAGCCCGGGGGGTAGGGGGACAGGGGGTTACAATGAGCAGTTCTTC; CDR3 protein: CASSPGGRGTGGYNEQFF
D gene: -; V gene: TRBV21-1; J gene: TRBJ2-3; clone size: -; CDR3 DNA: TGTGCCAGCAGCAAGGGATTTCAGGGGACCCCTGAAGTTTTAGATACGCAGTATTTT; CDR3 protein: CASSKGFQGTPEVLDTQYF
D gene: -; V gene: TRBV6-5; J gene: TRBJ1-1; clone size: -; CDR3 DNA: TGTGCCAGCACCCTTACAGCAAACACTGAAGCTTTCTTT; CDR3 protein: CASTLTANTEAFF
D gene: -; V gene: TRBV6-5; J gene: TRBJ2-7; clone size: -; CDR3 DNA: TGTGCCAGCAGTTTTTTGGTGGGCTACGAGCAGTACTTC; CDR3 protein: CASSFLVGYEQYF
D gene: TRBD2; V gene: TRBV11-2; J gene: TRBJ2-3; clone size: -; CDR3 DNA: TGTGCCAGCAGCTTATGGGGGGGTATAGCGGGGAGCGCAGATACGCAGTATTTT; CDR3 protein: CASSLWGGIAGSADTQYF
D gene: TRBD1; V gene: TRBV5-1; J gene: TRBJ1-2; clone size: -; CDR3 DNA: TGCGCCAGCAGCTTGGCCCCACAGGGGGCCAACTATGGCTACACCTTC; CDR3 protein: CASSLAPQGANYGYTF
D gene: TRBD2; V gene: TRBV7-8; J gene: TRBJ2-7; clone size: -; CDR3 DNA: TGTGCCAGCAGCTTTGGGACTAGTATTTACGAGCAGTACTTC; CDR3 protein: CASSFGTSIYEQYF
D gene: TRBD1; V gene: TRBV9; J gene: TRBJ1-2; clone size: -; CDR3 DNA: TGTGCCAGCAGCGTAGACCAGGGGGCTTATGGCTACACCTTC; CDR3 protein: CASSVDQGAYGYTF
D gene: TRBD1; V gene: TRBV2; J gene: TRBJ1-1; clone size: -; CDR3 DNA: TGTGCCAGCAGGAGAATGGGACAGACAGGGTTGGACACTGAAGCTTTCTTT; CDR3 protein: CASRRMGQTGLDTEAFF
D gene: -; V gene: TRBV6-5; J gene: TRBJ2-7; clone size: few; CDR3 DNA: TGTGCCAGCAGTTACCCGTTAGGGGAGCAGTACTTC; CDR3 protein: CASSYPLGEQYF
D gene: TRBD2; V gene: TRBV9; J gene: TRBJ2-5; clone size: -; CDR3 DNA: TGTGCCAGCAGCCCAGGGACTAGCGGGAGAGGTTGGGAGACCCAGTACTTC; CDR3 protein: CASSPGTSGRGWETQYF
D gene: TRBD1; V gene: TRBV30; J gene: TRBJ2-6; clone size: -; CDR3 DNA: TGTGCCTGGGGGACAGGTGGGGCCAACGTCCTGACTTTC; CDR3 protein: CAWGTGGANVLTF
D gene: -; V gene: TRBV9; J gene: TRBJ1-4; clone size: -; CDR3 DNA: TGTGCCAGCAGCGCCTCCGGCAGGGCGGATGAAAAACTGTTTTTT; CDR3 protein: CASSASGRADEKLFF